This T cell receptor (beta chain) stems from a study of cytomegalovirus exposure and HLA in healthy donors. Study context: Earlier, some 200 million T cells were analyzed, and fewer than 120 million unique TCR beta sequences were found among them. Regarding the study as a whole: In a later analysis, at a false discovery rate of 0.05, 15,000 to 20,000 TCR beta sequences matched HLA alleles. Later genetic work tied a missense DCLRE1C variant to beta-chain V and J trimming. The authors considered a cluster of highly shared sequence variants likely to be a sequencing artifact.

In its sample, this clone was seen a few times. Its antigen is as yet unknown. The PCR made use of 60 Vbeta and 13 Jbeta primers. Only in-frame clones appear in the TCRdb table, and some are missing; sequencing was by immunoSEQ multiplex PCR. Among over 85,000 clones listed, around 81% were seen once. Germline values: CDR1 MNHNY, CDR2 SVGAGI (reference sequence). This CDR3 region has 14 residues. Between the trimmed V and J ends, which lost 2 bases and 1 base, there was a span of 8 bases. The gene calls are TRBV6-6 and TRBJ1-1; weak D call: TRBD1 (6 bases). The specimen sequenced was PBMCs. The receptor's source is a female donor in good health and CMV-seropositive. CDR3 protein: CASSYPGQNTEAFF. CDR3 nucleotides: TGTGCCAGCAGTTACCCGGGACAGAACACTGAAGCTTTCTTT.